The 23 T cell receptor beta chains reported below all come from one sample, sequenced in a study of cytomegalovirus exposure and HLA in healthy donors. This PCR relied on a set of 60 Vbeta primers and 13 Jbeta primers. Libraries were prepared by immunoSEQ multiplex PCR; TCRdb keeps only in-frame clonotypes and omits some of them. In the table there are over 85,000 clones, approximately 84% of which are singletons. The sequenced sample was PBMCs. Source of these receptors: a man between 40 and 49 years old in good health and CMV-seronegative.

The chain is built from TRBV27 and TRBJ2-3, with D maybe TRBD1 (7 bases). Per the germline V gene, CDR1 is MNHEY and CDR2 is SMNVEV (reference sequence). The CDR3 has 15 residues. The V end lost 6 bases, the J end lost 5 bases, and 18 bases lay between the germline ends. CDR3 sequence reads: CASSDWGAGGDTQYF. CDR3 DNA: TGTGCCAGCAGCGACTGGGGGGCAGGGGGAGATACGCAGTATTTT.

This clone has just a few counts. The chain has TRBV9 and TRBJ1-4; maybe TRBD1 (6 bases). Looked up from germline, CDR1 is SGDLS and CDR2 is YYNGEE. Between the trimmed V and J ends, which lost 2 bases and 8 bases, there was a span of 19 bases. This CDR3 has 16 amino acids. CDR3 coding DNA: TGTGCCAGCAGCGTCTCCTCGGGGGGGGCTAGGGAAAAACTGTTTTTT. Translation: CASSVSSGGAREKLFF.

The V call is TRBV5-6, the J call TRBJ2-1; the D gene is possibly TRBD1 (5 bases). The CDR3 has 13 residues. V lost 1 base and J lost 8, with 10 bases in between. CDR1 and CDR2 from the germline V gene are SGHDT and YYEEEE. CDR3 sequence (DNA): TGTGCCAGCAGCTTGTATGGGGCCTATGAGCAGTTCTTC. It codes for CASSLYGAYEQFF.

The chain employs TRBV7-9 and TRBJ1-2, with D tentatively TRBD1 (6 bases). The CDR3 contains 14 residues. From germline, CDR1 is SEHNR and CDR2 FQNEAQ (reference sequence). Between the trimmed V and J ends, which lost 5 bases and 4 bases, there was a span of 14 bases. The CDR3 DNA reads TGTGCCAGCAGCAAAGAGGACAGACGCTATGGCTACACCTTC. Its translation: CASSKEDRRYGYTF.

The chain joins TRBV19 to TRBJ2-3, with TRBD1 identical over 7 bases. The CDR3 covers 13 residues. Germline assignment: CDR1 LNHDA and CDR2 SQIVND (reference sequence). J was trimmed by 4 bases and V by 5 bases; bases with no gene match: 3. CDR3 sequence (DNA): TGTGCCAGTAGTGTAACAGGGGCAGATACGCAGTATTTT. This sequence encodes CASSVTGADTQYF.

The chain combines TRBV6-1 with TRBJ2-7; 7 bases align to TRBD1. The CDR3 has 13 amino acids. Germline V CDR1 and CDR2: MNHNS, SASEGT. Trimming cost V 2 bases and J 7 bases; bases outside gene matches: 5. CDR3 in DNA: TGTGCCAGCAGTGAAAAGGCCAGGGGGGAGCAGTACTTC. Its translation: CASSEKARGEQYF.

The chain is built from TRBV2 and TRBJ1-5; the match to TRBD1 covers 9 bases. The CDR3 runs 14 residues. Germline CDR1 SNHLY, CDR2 FYNNEI. Trimming took 6 bases from V and 6 from J; bases not matched to a gene: 6. CDR3 protein: CASREQGAFQPQHF. The CDR3 DNA reads TGTGCCAGCAGAGAACAGGGGGCGTTTCAGCCCCAGCATTTT.

The chain employs TRBV5-8 and TRBJ2-2, with 8 positions matching TRBD1. Trimming at V came to 5 bases and at J to 4 bases, leaving 13 bases not matched to a gene. Germline V gene sequence: CDR1 SGHTS, CDR2 YDEGEE. CDR3 length: 17 residues. In nucleotides, the CDR3 is TGTGCCAGCAGTCTTTACGGACAGGGAAGTTTCACCGGGGAGCTGTTTTTT. This encodes CASSLYGQGSFTGELFF.

This sequence joins TRBV27 and TRBJ2-2; D unclear. CDR3 length: 14 amino acids. The V and J ends lost 6 bases and 5 bases respectively, with 13 bases between them. Germline-derived CDR1 and CDR2 are MNHEY and SMNVEV (reference sequence). Written as DNA, the CDR3 is TGTGCCAGCAGAGTAACACGAAAAACCGGGGAGCTGTTTTTT. Protein: CASRVTRKTGELFF.

The V and J genes are TRBV5-6 and TRBJ1-6; 11 bases are shared with TRBD1. Germline V gene sequence: CDR1 SGHDT, CDR2 YYEEEE. The CDR3 sequence is 14 residues long. Trimming took 3 bases from V and 9 from J; bases not matched to a gene: 2. The DNA for the CDR3 is TGTGCCAGCAGCTACGGACAGGGGGCTTCACCCCTCCACTTT. It yields the protein CASSYGQGASPLHF.

The rearrangement links TRBV10-3 to TRBJ1-6, with D perhaps TRBD1 (5 bases). V was trimmed by 6 bases and J by 4 bases, leaving 7 bases between them. The CDR3 sequence is 13 residues long. Germline V gene data show CDR1 as ENHRY and CDR2 as SYGVKD. The CDR3, as DNA: TGTGCCATCAGGGGGACTTATAATTCACCCCTCCACTTT. Its translation: CAIRGTYNSPLHF.

The chain recombines TRBV14 with TRBJ1-3; D not resolved. Trimming took off 4 bases at V and 0 bases at J, with 10 bases between the two ends. Germline CDR1 reads SGHDN; CDR2 reads FVKESK. The CDR3 contains 15 residues. The CDR3 DNA sequence: TGTGCCAGCAGCCCACCGGGAAGCTCTGGAAACACCATATATTTT. This translates into CASSPPGSSGNTIYF.

The chain combines TRBV7-3 with TRBJ1-2, with TRBD1 matching over 9 bases. Germline V CDR1 and CDR2: SGHTA, FQGTGA. J was trimmed by 8 bases and V by 5 bases; bases with no gene match: 12. The CDR3 runs to 15 residues. The CDR3 is CASSPDRGRLGGYTF. The CDR3 bases are TGTGCCAGCAGCCCGGACAGGGGACGATTGGGGGGCTACACCTTC.

This clone was detected a few times. The chain couples TRBV15 to TRBJ1-1; maybe TRBD1 (5 bases). CDR3 size: 14 residues. V gave up 2 bases and J gave up 6 bases, with 13 bases separating them. Germline CDR1 is LNHNV and CDR2 is YYDKDF (reference sequence). The CDR3 sequence: CATSRKQAIAEAFF. CDR3 coding DNA: TGTGCCACCAGCAGAAAACAGGCCATCGCTGAAGCTTTCTTT.

The rearrangement links TRBV7-6 to TRBJ1-6; the D gene is possibly TRBD1 (5 bases). The CDR3 length is 14 residues. Looked up from germline, CDR1 is SGHVS and CDR2 is FNYEAQ. V lost 2 bases, J lost 6 bases, and 8 bases lay in between. The CDR3 here is CASSLRGSNSPLHF. CDR3 bases: TGTGCCAGCAGCTTAAGGGGCTCTAATTCACCCCTCCACTTT.

The V gene is TRBV7-3, the J gene TRBJ2-3; 11 bases are shared with TRBD2. Germline loops: CDR1 SGHTA, CDR2 FQGTGA. The CDR3 loop spans 16 amino acids. Losses at the gene ends were 5 bases for V and 8 bases for J; bases not matched to a gene: 12. The CDR3 coding sequence is TGTGCCAGCAGCCCTAGGGCTAGCGGGGGGCAGAGTACGCAGTATTTT. This gives the protein CASSPRASGGQSTQYF. The full variable domain, in which reference TRBV7-3 and TRBJ2-3 provide the parts outside the CDR3, is GAGVSQTPSNKVTEKGKYVELRCDPISGHTALYWYRQSLGQGPEFLIYFQGTGAADDSGLPNDRFFAVRPEGSVSTLKIQRTERGDSAVYLCASSPRASGGQSTQYFGPGTRLTVL.

CDR3 sequence reads: CASSTGTGKSTDTQYF. Here the CDR3 DNA reads TGTGCCAGTAGTACTGGGACAGGGAAAAGCACAGATACGCAGTATTTT. This chain links TRBV19 with TRBJ2-3; 9 bases line up with TRBD1. Trimming cost V 4 bases and J 0 bases; bases outside gene matches: 5. CDR1 and CDR2 (germline): LNHDA, SQIVND (reference sequence). This CDR3 comprises 16 residues.

This clone occurred once. CDR3 loop: CASSRDRVSGGYTF. CDR3 sequence (DNA): TGTGCCAGCAGTCGGGACAGGGTAAGCGGTGGCTACACCTTC. The V gene is TRBV2, the J gene TRBJ1-2; 9 bases align to TRBD1. J lost 7 bases, V lost 5 bases, and 8 bases had no gene match. Germline V gene sequence: CDR1 SNHLY, CDR2 FYNNEI. This CDR3 contains 14 residues.

This sequence joins TRBV10-3 and TRBJ1-5; tentatively, D is TRBD1 (6 bases). Between the trimmed V and J ends, which lost 6 bases and 6 bases, there was a span of 15 bases. The CDR3 is 14 amino acids. Germline CDR1 is ENHRY and CDR2 is SYGVKD. Here the CDR3 DNA reads TGTGCCATCAGCCCCGGGGGGCAGGGTCAGCCCCAGCATTTT. It is translated as CAISPGGQGQPQHF.

This clone turned up a few times. The chain combines TRBV6-5 with TRBJ1-2; D not resolved. This CDR3 has 14 residues. The V and J ends lost 6 bases and 4 bases respectively, with 15 bases between them. The germline V gene encodes CDR1 MNHEY and CDR2 SVGAGI. CDR3 region: CASRPVEVFYGYTF. In DNA form, the CDR3 reads TGTGCCAGCAGGCCCGTAGAGGTGTTCTATGGCTACACCTTC.

The chain has TRBV4-1 and TRBJ1-5, with TRBD1 identical over 10 bases. Looked up from germline, CDR1 is MGHRA and CDR2 is YSYEKL. CDR3 length equals 17 residues. The J segment lost 3 bases and the V segment lost 4 bases, leaving 9 bases of the junction unmatched. CDR3 region: CASSRETGGSDNQPQHF. CDR3 DNA sequence: TGCGCCAGCAGCCGAGAGACAGGGGGCAGTGACAATCAGCCCCAGCATTTT.

The chain has TRBV29-1 and TRBJ2-7, with 10 bases fitting TRBD1. The J segment lost 1 base and the V segment lost 4 bases, leaving 4 bases of the junction unmatched. Germline V gene data show CDR1 as SQVTM and CDR2 as ANQGSEA. This CDR3 is built from 14 residues. The CDR3 DNA is TGCAGCGTTGTTGGACAGGGGGGGTCCTACGAGCAGTACTTC. Its translation: CSVVGQGGSYEQYF.

This clone was recorded once. V gene TRBV7-2 combines with J gene TRBJ2-4; TRBD2 matches at 7 bases. CDR1 is SGHTA, CDR2 FQGNSA, per germline. There are 16 residues in the CDR3. The V and J ends lost 1 base and 1 base, in that order; junction bases with no gene match: 4. The CDR3 loop is CASSLGPLAAKNIQYF. The CDR3 region has the DNA TGTGCCAGCAGCTTAGGCCCACTAGCGGCCAAAAACATTCAGTACTTC. The whole variable domain, remainder taken from reference TRBV7-2 and TRBJ2-4, is GAGVSQSPSNKVTEKGKDVELRCDPISGHTALYWYRQSLGQGLEFLIYFQGNSAPDKSGLPSDRFSAERTGGSVSTLTIQRTQQEDSAVYLCASSLGPLAAKNIQYFGAGTRLSVL.